Listed below are T cell receptor beta chains from one sample, sequenced in a study of OX40 agonist ivuxolimab in advanced cancers. This table comes from immunoSEQ multiplex PCR, and its TCRdb copy is limited to in-frame clones, with some not included. This table holds about 7,700 clones, 79% found once. This material consisted of CD4+ or CD8+ T cells sorted from blood, taken in a trial of the OX40 agonist ivuxolimab. The receptor set was obtained from an adult with an advanced solid tumor such as melanoma, head and neck, liver or kidney cancer. Both conserved end residues are part of each CDR3. A D gene is named only where the DNA matches it firmly. Clone size is not always given. Where it is, it says once, few, many or a class for expanded clones.

clone_size	j_call	v_call	d_call	cdr3_nt	cdr3_aa
-	TRBJ1-1	TRBV6-5	-	TGTGCCAGCACCCAACGGAGGCTCATGAACACTGAAGCTTTCTTT	CASTQRRLMNTEAFF
-	TRBJ2-1	TRBV7-2	TRBD2	TGTGCCAGCAGCCATAGCGGGCATGAGCAGTTCTTC	CASSHSGHEQFF
-	TRBJ2-1	TRBV19	-	TGTGCCAGTACCGCCGAAGCGTTTTTAGGTTACAATGAGCAGTTCTTC	CASTAEAFLGYNEQFF
-	TRBJ2-3	TRBV4-1	-	TGCGCCAGCAGCCAAGATCCAGGCGGGGGCACAGATACGCAGTATTTT	CASSQDPGGGTDTQYF
-	TRBJ1-2	TRBV13	TRBD1	TGTGCCAGCAGCTCCGGGACAGGGGTCGGCTACACCTTC	CASSSGTGVGYTF
-	TRBJ2-7	TRBV15	-	TGTGCCACCAGCAGAGATGAGGGCCCCTACGAGCAGTACTTC	CATSRDEGPYEQYF
once	TRBJ2-3	TRBV9	TRBD2	TGTGCCAGCAGCGATCATTGGACTAGCGGGGGTTCCTCAGATACGCAGTATTTT	CASSDHWTSGGSSDTQYF
once	TRBJ2-1	TRBV7-4	-	TGTGCCAGCAGCTTAGGTGCAGGGGGGGCTTACAATGAGCAGTTCTTC	CASSLGAGGAYNEQFF
few	TRBJ2-7	TRBV7-2	TRBD2	TGTGCCAGCAGCCTGACGGTGCGGGGGGGCACCGAGCAGTACTTC	CASSLTVRGGTEQYF
-	TRBJ2-2	TRBV7-9	-	TGTGCCAGCAGCATATGGGACACTTTCCCAACCGGGGAGCTGTTTTTT	CASSIWDTFPTGELFF
-	TRBJ2-3	TRBV7-9	-	TGTGCCAGCAGCTTAGTCGCGAATGGGGGAGATACGCAGTATTTT	CASSLVANGGDTQYF
-	TRBJ2-1	TRBV28	TRBD1	TGTGCCAGCAGCCCCCCTGTAGGGACAGGGAATTGGGAGCAGTTCTTC	CASSPPVGTGNWEQFF
-	TRBJ1-5	TRBV19	-	TGTGCCAGTAGTATATTGGGCCAGCCCCAGCATTTT	CASSILGQPQHF
-	TRBJ2-1	TRBV23-1	TRBD1	TGCGCCAGCCATACCGACCAGTCGGACAGGGACACCTCCTACAATGAGCAGTTCTTC	CASHTDQSDRDTSYNEQFF
-	TRBJ2-1	TRBV11-3	-	TGTGCCAGCAGCTTATCTCCCTCTGGTGAGCAGTTCTTC	CASSLSPSGEQFF
-	TRBJ2-2	TRBV27	TRBD2	TGTGCCAGCAGAGCGGGAGGGCCGAACACCGGGGAGCTGTTTTTT	CASRAGGPNTGELFF
-	TRBJ2-7	TRBV13	TRBD2	TGTGCCAGCAGCTTAGGAGATAGCGGGAGAAAGGACGAGCAGTACTTC	CASSLGDSGRKDEQYF
medium-sized	TRBJ2-7	TRBV5-6	TRBD1	TGTGCCAGCAGCTTCGGGACAGCGTCCTACGAGCAGTACTTC	CASSFGTASYEQYF
-	TRBJ2-2	TRBV15	TRBD2	TGTGCCACCAGCAGAGATCGGGGGGACACCGGGGAGCTGTTTTTT	CATSRDRGDTGELFF
-	TRBJ2-7	TRBV6-1	-	TGTGCCACCCGGACACCAGCCTACGAGCAGTACTTC	CATRTPAYEQYF
-	TRBJ2-3	TRBV10-3	-	TGTGCCATCAGTGGGCCGCTAAGCGGAGACACAGATACGCAGTATTTT	CAISGPLSGDTDTQYF
medium-sized	TRBJ2-7	TRBV27	TRBD1	TGTGCCAGCCAGATAGGGGGACAGGGGGCGGCCTACGAGCAGTACTTC	CASQIGGQGAAYEQYF
-	TRBJ2-1	TRBV7-8	-	TGTGCCAGCAGCACCGGAGGGGCTGGTGAGCAGTTCTTC	CASSTGGAGEQFF
medium-sized	TRBJ2-2	TRBV4-1	-	TGCGCCAGCAGCCCCTGGGGTACGGCCGGCGGGGAGCTGTTTTTT	CASSPWGTAGGELFF
-	TRBJ2-7	TRBV30	TRBD2	TGTGCCTGGAGTGTAGGGACTAGCGGGACCTACGAGCAGTACTTC	CAWSVGTSGTYEQYF
-	TRBJ2-1	TRBV27	-	TGTGCCAGCAGTTTATCAGGGGTAAATGAGCAGTTCTTC	CASSLSGVNEQFF
large	TRBJ2-7	TRBV30	-	TGTGCCTGGAGTGAAGGGGCGGGTCCGAGCTCCCACTACGAGCAGTACTTC	CAWSEGAGPSSHYEQYF
-	TRBJ2-2	TRBV9	TRBD2	TGTGCCAGCAGCTCCACTAGCGGGGGTGTCGGGGAGCTGTTTTTT	CASSSTSGGVGELFF
few	TRBJ1-2	TRBV4-1	TRBD1	TGCGCCAGCAGCCAGACAGGGGGCTGGGGCTACACCTTC	CASSQTGGWGYTF
-	TRBJ2-1	TRBV4-3	-	TGCGCCAGCAGCCAAGATTTCACCTACAATGAGCAGTTCTTC	CASSQDFTYNEQFF
-	TRBJ2-7	TRBV7-9	TRBD2	TGTGCCAGCAGCCGGACCCTTAGCGGGACCGACGAGCAGTACTTC	CASSRTLSGTDEQYF
-	TRBJ2-7	TRBV6-6	TRBD1	TGTGCCAGCAGTTACTCCGGGACAGCTTACGAGCAGTACTTC	CASSYSGTAYEQYF
-	TRBJ2-3	TRBV13	TRBD2	TGTGCCAGCAGCTTACTAGCGGGGGCACAATTCACAGATACGCAGTATTTT	CASSLLAGAQFTDTQYF
-	TRBJ1-4	TRBV7-9	-	TGTGCCAGCAGCTTAGGGGGGCTCGAGGAAAAACTGTTTTTT	CASSLGGLEEKLFF
-	TRBJ2-3	TRBV10-1	TRBD2	TGCGCCAGACACGGACTAGCGGAACGCACAGATACGCAGTATTTT	CARHGLAERTDTQYF
-	TRBJ2-2	TRBV7-3	TRBD2	TGTGCCAGCAGGCCCCCTCCGGGACTACAATCGAACACCGGGGAGCTGTTTTTT	CASRPPPGLQSNTGELFF
-	TRBJ2-5	TRBV9	TRBD2	TGTGCCAGCAGCGCCCATGGACTAGCGGAGCAAGAGACCCAGTACTTC	CASSAHGLAEQETQYF
once	TRBJ1-5	TRBV25-1	-	TGTGCCAGCAGTGACGGGGTATCTGCGCAGCCCCAGCATTTT	CASSDGVSAQPQHF
-	TRBJ1-2	TRBV27	-	TGTGCCAGCAGCCTAGGTGGACGGCCGGGGGGGGGCTACACCTTC	CASSLGGRPGGGYTF
-	TRBJ2-3	TRBV6-4	TRBD2	TGTGCCAGCAGTCCACTAGCGGGGGGGCCAGGAGATACGCAGTATTTT	CASSPLAGGPGDTQYF
few	TRBJ2-5	TRBV7-9	-	TGTGCCAGCAGCCCCAGGCAGTCCCAAGAGACCCAGTACTTC	CASSPRQSQETQYF
-	TRBJ1-5	TRBV28	-	TGTGCCAGCAGTTCCCAAGGTGAGGGACAGCCCCAGCATTTT	CASSSQGEGQPQHF
-	TRBJ1-1	TRBV4-3	TRBD1	TGCGCCAGCAGCCAGGCTAATACAGGGGGCCGGGCGAACACTGAAGCTTTCTTT	CASSQANTGGRANTEAFF
-	TRBJ2-1	TRBV19	TRBD2	TGTGCCAGTAGTTCAGGAGCTAGCGGAGTCAATGAGCAGTTCTTC	CASSSGASGVNEQFF
once	TRBJ2-1	TRBV5-8	-	TGTGCCAGCAGGCAGGGGACATGGGGAAACAATGAGCAGTTCTTC	CASRQGTWGNNEQFF
-	TRBJ2-7	TRBV5-1	-	TGCGCCAGCACCGCAGGGAACACCTACGAGCAGTACTTC	CASTAGNTYEQYF
-	TRBJ2-5	TRBV7-9	-	TGTGCCAGCAGCCCATCCGTGGAGACCCAGTACTTC	CASSPSVETQYF
-	TRBJ1-1	TRBV6-5	-	TGTGCCAGCAGTCCCCCCCGAGTACCTGAAGCTTTCTTT	CASSPPRVPEAFF
-	TRBJ2-2	TRBV27	TRBD2	TGTGCCAGCAGTGTCGGGACTAGAGGGACCGGGGAGCTGTTTTTT	CASSVGTRGTGELFF
-	TRBJ1-2	TRBV5-4	TRBD1	TGTGCCAGCAGCTTGGTAACAGGGGGTGACGGCTACACCTTC	CASSLVTGGDGYTF